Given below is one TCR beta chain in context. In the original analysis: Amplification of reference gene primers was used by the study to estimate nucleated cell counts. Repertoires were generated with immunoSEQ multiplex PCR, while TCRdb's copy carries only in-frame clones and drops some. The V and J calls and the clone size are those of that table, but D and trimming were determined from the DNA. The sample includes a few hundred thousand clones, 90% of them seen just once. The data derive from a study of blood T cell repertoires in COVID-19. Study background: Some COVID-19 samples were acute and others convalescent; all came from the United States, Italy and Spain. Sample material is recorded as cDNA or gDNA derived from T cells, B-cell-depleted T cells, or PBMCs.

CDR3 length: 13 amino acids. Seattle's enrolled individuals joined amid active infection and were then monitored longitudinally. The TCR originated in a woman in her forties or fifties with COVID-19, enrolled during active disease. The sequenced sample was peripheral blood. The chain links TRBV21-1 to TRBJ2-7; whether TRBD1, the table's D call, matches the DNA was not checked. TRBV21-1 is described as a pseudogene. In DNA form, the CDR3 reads TGTGCCAGCAGCAAGCAGGGGCATTACGAGCAGTACTTC. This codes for CASSKQGHYEQYF.